This record looks at one T cell receptor beta chain sequence and its context. Its target is unknown. The data are from a study of shared clonotypes between healthy human individuals. Study-wide findings and caveats: Richness estimates generally favored naive over memory subsets.

Naive CD8 cells were CD45RO-negative, positively selected for CCR7, excluding terminally differentiated effector memory CD45RA+ cells. Sequencing was performed with immunoSEQ multiplex PCR; in TCRdb, only in-frame clones are kept and a portion is missing. This table holds about 1,900,000 clones, just under 95% found once. The source is a man younger than 35 in good health. Sequenced sample: naive CD8+ T cells sorted from blood.

CDR3 residues: CASSLGLAGRTADTQYF. The CDR3 coding sequence is TGTGCCAGCAGCTTGGGACTAGCGGGGCGAACGGCAGATACGCAGTATTTT. The chain couples TRBV5-4 to TRBJ2-3; 11 nucleotides agree with TRBD2. This CDR3 is built from 17 residues. In germline, CDR1 is SGHNT, CDR2 YYREEE (reference sequence). The ends lost 0 bases at V and 4 bases at J; junction bases unmatched: 7.